A single sample is the source of the 11 T cell receptor beta chains below, sequenced in a study of Graves' ophthalmopathy and Graves' hyperthyroidism. RNA transcripts yielded amplified TCR beta CDR3 regions. An opening RT-PCR round employed HTBI primers and preceded a second-round multiplex PCR. In TCRdb, the multiplex PCR reads were re-called with MiXCR into one record per CDR3 protein. The data contain 300,000 to 400,000 distinct CDR3 sequences, 15% to 20% of them singletons. Source material: peripheral blood. The receptors come from an adult man with Graves' ophthalmopathy.

This clonotype has more than one count but fewer than ten. V and J are TRBV5-6 and TRBJ2-7; D may match TRBD1 or TRBD2 (5 bases each). V lost 4 bases, J lost 4 bases, and 12 bases lay in between. The CDR3 is 13 amino acids. Per germline, CDR1 SGHDT and CDR2 YYEEEE. CDR3 residues: CASSKGTEYEQYF. CDR3 bases: TGTGCCAGCAGCAAGGGGACGGAATACGAGCAGTACTTC.

Many counts were recorded for this clonotype. The V and J genes are TRBV20-1 and TRBJ1-1, with D uncertain. CDR3 length: 15 residues. CDR1 DFQATT and CDR2 SNEGSKA come from the germline V gene (reference sequence). V was clipped by 0 bases and J by 1 base, with 12 bases between them. CDR3 sequence (DNA): TGCAGTGCTAGAGATTTGGGGTGGAAGAACACTGAAGCTTTCTTT. Protein: CSARDLGWKNTEAFF.

This clonotype was seen at least ten times. The chain couples TRBV12-3 or TRBV12-4 to TRBJ1-1; D gene ambiguous. The V and J ends lost 5 bases and 1 base respectively, with 17 bases between them. This CDR3 spans 16 amino acids. CDR3 loop: CASSPVGNSANTEAFF. CDR3 DNA: TGTGCCAGCAGTCCCGTAGGTAACTCCGCGAACACTGAAGCTTTCTTT.

The J gene is TRBJ2-7, the V gene TRBV7-9; 7 bases line up with TRBD1. Germline assignment: CDR1 SEHNR and CDR2 FQNEAQ (reference sequence). After removal of 3 bases from V and 5 bases from J, the junction contained 4 bases not matched to a gene. CDR3 length: 13 residues. The DNA for the CDR3 is TGTGCCAGCAGCTTCCACAGGGGTAACGAGCAGTACTTC. The encoded protein is CASSFHRGNEQYF.

This clonotype was seen repeatedly, ten times or more. The chain joins TRBV24-1 to TRBJ1-5, with a tentative D call TRBD1 (5 bases). V was pared by 9 bases and J by 6 bases, with 17 bases between. Germline V gene lookup returns CDR1 KGHDR and CDR2 SFDVKD. The CDR3 runs 14 residues. The CDR3 nucleotides read TGTGCCACCGGCCATGGGGGGGTTCGTCAGCCCCAGCATTTT. It translates to CATGHGGVRQPQHF.

This clonotype was detected a few times. The gene calls are TRBV15 and TRBJ2-7, with 7 bases lining up with TRBD1. V lost 0 bases to trimming and J lost 5 bases; unmatched junction nucleotides: 7. This CDR3 has 15 amino acids. CDR1 LNHNV and CDR2 YYDKDF come from the germline V gene (reference sequence). The CDR3 nucleotides are TGTGCCACCAGCAGAGATCAGGGGGAATTCCACGAGCAGTACTTC. It codes for CATSRDQGEFHEQYF. The complete variable domain, with remaining parts taken from reference TRBV15 and TRBJ2-7, reads DAMVIQNPRYQVTQFGKPVTLSCSQTLNHNVMYWYQQKSSQAPKLLFHYYDKDFNNEADTPDNFQSRRPNTSFCFLDIRSPGLGDTAMYLCATSRDQGEFHEQYFGPGTRLTVT.

In regard to this clonotype: A clone one base away is much larger, so this may be a read error. The genes are TRBV4-2 and TRBJ2-7, with D unclear. The CDR3 sequence is 16 residues long. Trimming removed 0 bases from V and 5 bases from J, with 17 bases in between. The germline V gene encodes CDR1 LGHNA and CDR2 YNFKEQ. Here the CDR3 DNA reads TGTGCCAGCAGCCAAGAAGTTGACACCGCCTGGAACGAGCAGTACTTC. As protein: CASSQEVDTAWNEQYF.

The chain uses TRBV6-1 and TRBJ2-7; 7 bases are a match to TRBD2. The length of the CDR3 is 16 residues. J gave up 3 bases and V 1 base, and 9 bases lay outside the gene matches. Germline CDR1 is MNHNS and CDR2 is SASEGT. This CDR3 reads CASSEVLGDYIYEQYF. The CDR3 bases are TGTGCCAGCAGTGAAGTACTAGGGGACTACATCTACGAGCAGTACTTC.

This clonotype was seen repeatedly, ten times or more. The V call is TRBV4-2, the J call TRBJ2-7, with unresolved D. This CDR3 has 14 residues. The V and J ends lost 1 base and 3 bases respectively, with 10 bases between them. Germline V gene data show CDR1 as LGHNA and CDR2 as YNFKEQ. The DNA for the CDR3 is TGTGCCAGCAGCCAAGGTCGGGCCCACTACGAGCAGTACTTC. Encoded protein: CASSQGRAHYEQYF.

At least ten counts were recorded for this clonotype. The chain carries TRBV9 and TRBJ2-5; 9 bases agree with TRBD2. Trimming removed 0 bases from V and 3 bases from J; junction bases left unmatched: 6. Germline lookup yields CDR1 SGDLS and CDR2 YYNGEE. This CDR3 has 16 residues. CDR3 in amino acids: CASSVAPLAGKETQYF. CDR3 coding DNA: TGTGCCAGCAGCGTAGCTCCACTAGCGGGCAAAGAGACCCAGTACTTC. The entire variable domain, with the rest obtained from reference TRBV9 and TRBJ2-5, is as follows: DSGVTQTPKHLITATGQRVTLRCSPRSGDLSVYWYQQSLDQGLQFLIQYYNGEERAKGNILERFSAQQFPDLHSELNLSSLELGDSALYFCASSVAPLAGKETQYFGPGTRLLVL.

This clonotype came up many times. The J gene is TRBJ1-2, the V gene TRBV6-1; a weak D match, TRBD1 (5 bases). The CDR3 sequence is 15 residues long. Germline CDR1 and CDR2: MNHNS and SASEGT. Trimming cost V 1 base and J 2 bases, with 11 bases left between them. The CDR3 is CASSEVVGLNYGYTF. The CDR3 nucleotides are TGTGCCAGCAGTGAAGTGGTGGGGCTGAACTATGGCTACACCTTC.